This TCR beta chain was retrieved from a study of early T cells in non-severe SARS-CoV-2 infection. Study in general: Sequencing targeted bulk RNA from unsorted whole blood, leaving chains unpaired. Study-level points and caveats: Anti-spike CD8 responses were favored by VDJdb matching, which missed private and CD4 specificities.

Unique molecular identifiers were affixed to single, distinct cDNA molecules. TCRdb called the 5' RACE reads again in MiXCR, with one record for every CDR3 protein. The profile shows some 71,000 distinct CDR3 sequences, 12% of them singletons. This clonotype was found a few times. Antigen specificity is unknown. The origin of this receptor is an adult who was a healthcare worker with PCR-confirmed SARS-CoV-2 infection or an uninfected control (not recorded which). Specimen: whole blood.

CDR3 in DNA: TGTGCCAGCAGTGAAACCGGACGGGGGCAGTTCTTC. Translation gives CASSETGRGQFF. This chain links TRBV6-2 or TRBV6-3 with TRBJ2-1, with D tentatively TRBD2 (5 bases). V was cut by 5 bases and J by 12 bases, with 14 bases left in between. The length of the CDR3 is 12 residues. The V gene's germline CDR1 is MNHEY and CDR2 SVGEGT.